This T cell receptor beta chain was obtained from a study of blood T cell repertoires in COVID-19. Study context: Specimens from acute and convalescent COVID-19 originated in the United States, Italy and Spain. PBMCs, B-cell-depleted T cells, or T cells were the source of the cDNA or gDNA that made up the material.

As originally analysed: Estimates of nucleated cell counts were drawn from the amplification of reference gene primers. Sequencing used immunoSEQ multiplex PCR; TCRdb keeps in-frame clones, though not all of them. That table supplies the V and J calls and clone size; D and trimming were determined from the DNA. The sample lists about 80,000 clones, approximately 85% occurring once. This CDR3 region has 16 residues. Trimming removed 3 bases from V and 2 bases from J, with 17 bases in between. CDR1 is LNHDA and CDR2 is SQIVND in the germline V gene (reference sequence). The rearrangement links TRBV19 to TRBJ2-7, with D possibly being TRBD2 (5 bases). Sequenced sample: peripheral blood. The receptor comes from a man aged 65 to 79 with acute or convalescent COVID-19. The DNA for the CDR3 is TGTGCCAGTAGTATCGGGATGGCAGCTATCCCCTACGAGCAGTACTTC. Translated, it gives CASSIGMAAIPYEQYF.